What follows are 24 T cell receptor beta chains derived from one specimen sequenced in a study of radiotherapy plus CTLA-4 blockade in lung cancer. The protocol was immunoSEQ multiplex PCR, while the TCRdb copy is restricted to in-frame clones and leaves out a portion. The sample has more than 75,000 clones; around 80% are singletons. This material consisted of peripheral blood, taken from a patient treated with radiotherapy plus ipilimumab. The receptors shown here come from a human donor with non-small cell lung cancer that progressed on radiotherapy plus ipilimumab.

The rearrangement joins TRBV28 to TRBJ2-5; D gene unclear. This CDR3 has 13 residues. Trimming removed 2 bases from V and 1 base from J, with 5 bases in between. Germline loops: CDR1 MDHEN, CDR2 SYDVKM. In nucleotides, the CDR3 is TGTGCCAGCAGTTTAAACATCCAAGAGACCCAGTACTTC. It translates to CASSLNIQETQYF.

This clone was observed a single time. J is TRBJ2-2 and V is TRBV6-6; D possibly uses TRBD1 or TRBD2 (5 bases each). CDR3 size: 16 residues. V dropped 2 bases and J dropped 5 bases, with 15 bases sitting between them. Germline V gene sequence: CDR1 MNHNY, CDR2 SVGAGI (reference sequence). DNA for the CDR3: TGTGCCAGCAGTTACCCCGGGACGGAGAGGACCGGGGAGCTGTTTTTT. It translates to CASSYPGTERTGELFF.

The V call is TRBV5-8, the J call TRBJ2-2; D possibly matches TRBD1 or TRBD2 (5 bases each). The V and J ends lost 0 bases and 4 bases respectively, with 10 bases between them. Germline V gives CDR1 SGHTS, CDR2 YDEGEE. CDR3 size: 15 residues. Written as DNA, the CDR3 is TGTGCCAGCAGCTTGGCGGGGCGGATCACCGGGGAGCTGTTTTTT. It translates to CASSLAGRITGELFF.

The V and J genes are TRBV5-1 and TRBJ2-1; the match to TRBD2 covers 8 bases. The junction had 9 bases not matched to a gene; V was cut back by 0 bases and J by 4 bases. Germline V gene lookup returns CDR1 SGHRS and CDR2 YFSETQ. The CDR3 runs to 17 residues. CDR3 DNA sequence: TGCGCCAGCAGCTTGGAAGGGTCTAGCGGGTATTACAATGAGCAGTTCTTC. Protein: CASSLEGSSGYYNEQFF.

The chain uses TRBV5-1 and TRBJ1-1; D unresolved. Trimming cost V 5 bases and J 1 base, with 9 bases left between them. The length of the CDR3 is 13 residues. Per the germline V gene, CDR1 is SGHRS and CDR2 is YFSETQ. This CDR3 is CASREGTNTEAFF. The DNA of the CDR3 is TGCGCCAGCAGGGAGGGAACGAACACTGAAGCTTTCTTT.

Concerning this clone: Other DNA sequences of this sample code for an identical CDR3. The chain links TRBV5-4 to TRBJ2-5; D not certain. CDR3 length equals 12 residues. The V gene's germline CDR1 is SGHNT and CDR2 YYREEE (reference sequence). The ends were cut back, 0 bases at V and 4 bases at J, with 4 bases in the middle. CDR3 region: CASSLAGETQYF. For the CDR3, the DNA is TGTGCCAGCAGCTTGGCGGGAGAGACCCAGTACTTC.

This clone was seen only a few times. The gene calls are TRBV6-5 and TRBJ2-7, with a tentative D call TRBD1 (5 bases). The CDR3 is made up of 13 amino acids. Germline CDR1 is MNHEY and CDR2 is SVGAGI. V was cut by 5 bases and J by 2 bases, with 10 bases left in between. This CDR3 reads CASSRGHTYEQYF. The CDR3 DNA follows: TGTGCCAGCAGTAGGGGTCATACCTACGAGCAGTACTTC.

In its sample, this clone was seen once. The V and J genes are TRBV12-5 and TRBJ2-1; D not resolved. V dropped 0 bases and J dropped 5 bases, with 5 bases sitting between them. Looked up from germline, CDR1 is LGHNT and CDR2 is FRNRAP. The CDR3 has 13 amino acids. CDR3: CASGLVAHNEQFF. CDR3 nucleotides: TGTGCTAGTGGTTTGGTTGCCCACAATGAGCAGTTCTTC.

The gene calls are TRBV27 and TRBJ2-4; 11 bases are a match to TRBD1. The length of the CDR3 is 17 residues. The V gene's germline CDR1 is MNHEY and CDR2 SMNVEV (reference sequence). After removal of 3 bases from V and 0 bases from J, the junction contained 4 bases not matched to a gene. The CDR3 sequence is CASSLSGQGVAKNIQYF. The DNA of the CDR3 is TGTGCCAGCAGTTTGTCGGGACAGGGGGTAGCCAAAAACATTCAGTACTTC.

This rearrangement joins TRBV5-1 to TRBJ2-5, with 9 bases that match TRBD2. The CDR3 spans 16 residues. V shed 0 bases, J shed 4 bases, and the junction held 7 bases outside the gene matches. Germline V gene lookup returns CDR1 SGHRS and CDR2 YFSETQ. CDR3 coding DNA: TGCGCCAGCAGCTTGGAGGGTAGCGGGAGTTCAGAGACCCAGTACTTC. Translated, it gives CASSLEGSGSSETQYF.

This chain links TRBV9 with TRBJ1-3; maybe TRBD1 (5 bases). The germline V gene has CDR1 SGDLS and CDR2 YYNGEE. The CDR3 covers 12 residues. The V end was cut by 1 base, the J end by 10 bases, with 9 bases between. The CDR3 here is CASSVYGTTIYF. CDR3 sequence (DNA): TGTGCCAGCAGCGTATACGGGACGACCATATATTTT.

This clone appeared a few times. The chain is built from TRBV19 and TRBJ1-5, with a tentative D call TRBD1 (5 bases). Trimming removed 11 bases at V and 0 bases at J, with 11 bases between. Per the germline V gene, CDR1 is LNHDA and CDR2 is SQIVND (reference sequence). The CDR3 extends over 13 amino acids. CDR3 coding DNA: TGTGCCTCCTCGGACATTAGCAATCAGCCCCAGCATTTT. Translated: CASSDISNQPQHF.

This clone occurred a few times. In DNA, the CDR3 is TGTGCCACCCTAAAGACAGCGCAGAGCGCTGAAGCTTTCTTT. Its protein is CATLKTAQSAEAFF. V usage is TRBV19 and J usage is TRBJ1-1; tentative D call: TRBD1 (5 bases). The CDR3 is made up of 14 amino acids. Germline CDR1 and CDR2: LNHDA and SQIVND (reference sequence). V was cut by 10 bases and J by 6 bases, with 21 bases left in between.

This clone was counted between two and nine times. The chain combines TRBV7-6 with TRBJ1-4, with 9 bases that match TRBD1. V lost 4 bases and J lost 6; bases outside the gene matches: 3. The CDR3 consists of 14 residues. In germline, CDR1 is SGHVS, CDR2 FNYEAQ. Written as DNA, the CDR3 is TGTGCCAGCAGCTCCGGGACAGGGTATGAAAAACTGTTTTTT. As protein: CASSSGTGYEKLFF. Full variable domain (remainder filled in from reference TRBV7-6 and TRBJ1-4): GAGVSQSPRYKVTKRGQDVALRCDPISGHVSLYWYRQALGQGPEFLTYFNYEAQQDKSGLPNDRFSAERPEGSISTLTIQRTEQRDSAMYRCASSSGTGYEKLFFGSGTQLSVL.

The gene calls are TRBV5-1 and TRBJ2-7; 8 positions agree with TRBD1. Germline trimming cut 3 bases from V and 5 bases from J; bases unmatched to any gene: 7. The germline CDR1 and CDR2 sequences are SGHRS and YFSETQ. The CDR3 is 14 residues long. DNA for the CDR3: TGCGCCAGCAGCTCGGGACAGGTGGGGAACGAGCAGTACTTC. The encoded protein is CASSSGQVGNEQYF.

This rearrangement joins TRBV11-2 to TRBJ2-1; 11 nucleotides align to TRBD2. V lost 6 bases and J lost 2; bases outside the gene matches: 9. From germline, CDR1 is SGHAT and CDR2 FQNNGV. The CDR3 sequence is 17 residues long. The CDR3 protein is CASSIGTSGGTYNEQFF. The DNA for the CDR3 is TGTGCCAGCAGTATAGGGACTAGCGGAGGAACCTACAATGAGCAGTTCTTC.

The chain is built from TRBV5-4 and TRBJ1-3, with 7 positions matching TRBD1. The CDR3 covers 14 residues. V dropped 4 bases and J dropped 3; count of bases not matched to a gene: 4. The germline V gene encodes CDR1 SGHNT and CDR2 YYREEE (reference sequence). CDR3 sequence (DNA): TGTGCCAGCAGCCTCGACAGGGTTGGAAACACCATATATTTT. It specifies CASSLDRVGNTIYF. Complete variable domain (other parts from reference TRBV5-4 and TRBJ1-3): ETGVTQSPTHLIKTRGQQVTLRCSSQSGHNTVSWYQQALGQGPQFIFQYYREEENGRGNFPPRFSGLQFPNYSSELNVNALELDDSALYLCASSLDRVGNTIYFGEGSWLTVV.

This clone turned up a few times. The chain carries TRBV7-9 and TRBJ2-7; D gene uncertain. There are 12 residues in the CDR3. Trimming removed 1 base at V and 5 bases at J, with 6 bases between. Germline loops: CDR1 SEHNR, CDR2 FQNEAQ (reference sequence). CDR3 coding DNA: TGTGCCAGCAGCTTAGGGGTACACGAGCAGTACTTC. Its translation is CASSLGVHEQYF. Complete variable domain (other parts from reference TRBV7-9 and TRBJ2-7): DTGVSQNPRHKITKRGQNVTFRCDPISEHNRLYWYRQTLGQGPEFLTYFQNEAQLEKSRLLSDRFSAERPKGSFSTLEIQRTEQGDSAMYLCASSLGVHEQYFGPGTRLTVT.

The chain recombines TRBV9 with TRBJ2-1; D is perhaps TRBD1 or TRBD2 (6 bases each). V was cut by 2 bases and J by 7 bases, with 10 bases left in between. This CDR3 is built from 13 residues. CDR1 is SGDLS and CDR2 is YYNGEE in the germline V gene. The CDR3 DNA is TGTGCCAGCAGCGTCGGAGGGGGGAATGAGCAGTTCTTC. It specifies CASSVGGGNEQFF.

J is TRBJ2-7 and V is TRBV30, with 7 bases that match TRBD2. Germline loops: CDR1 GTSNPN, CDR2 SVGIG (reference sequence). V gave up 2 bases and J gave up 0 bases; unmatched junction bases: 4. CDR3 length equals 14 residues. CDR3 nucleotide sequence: TGTGCCTGGAGTATTGGCGGGAGCTCCTACGAGCAGTACTTC. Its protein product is CAWSIGGSSYEQYF.

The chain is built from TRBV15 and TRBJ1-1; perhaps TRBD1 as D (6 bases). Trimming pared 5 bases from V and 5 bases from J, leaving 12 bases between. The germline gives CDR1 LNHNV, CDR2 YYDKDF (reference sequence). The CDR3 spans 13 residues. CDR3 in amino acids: CATSSTGRTEAFF. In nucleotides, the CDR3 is TGTGCCACCAGCTCCACAGGGAGGACTGAAGCTTTCTTT.

CDR3 in amino acids: CASSLARLARHNEQFF. For the CDR3, the DNA is TGTGCCAGCAGCTTGGCGCGACTAGCTCGCCACAATGAGCAGTTCTTC. V usage is TRBV5-4 and J usage is TRBJ2-1, with 7 positions matching TRBD2. CDR1 and CDR2 (germline): SGHNT, YYREEE (reference sequence). The length of the CDR3 is 16 residues. Trimming took 0 bases from V and 5 from J; bases not matched to a gene: 8.

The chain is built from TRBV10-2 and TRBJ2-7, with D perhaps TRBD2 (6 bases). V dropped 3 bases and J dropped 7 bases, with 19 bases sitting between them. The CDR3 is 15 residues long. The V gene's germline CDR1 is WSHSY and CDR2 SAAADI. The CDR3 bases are TGCGCCAGCAGTGATTCGGGAGCCACGTACGAGGAGCAGTACGTC. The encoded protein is CASSDSGATYEEQYV.

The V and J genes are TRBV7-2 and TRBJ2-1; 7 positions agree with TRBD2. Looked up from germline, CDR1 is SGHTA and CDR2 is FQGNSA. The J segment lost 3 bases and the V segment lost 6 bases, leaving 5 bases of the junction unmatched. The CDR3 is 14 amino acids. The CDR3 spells CASSVGRDYNEQFF. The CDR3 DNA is TGTGCCAGCAGTGTTGGGAGGGACTACAATGAGCAGTTCTTC.